The 28 T cell receptor beta chains in this list originate from one sample, sequenced in a study of OX40 agonist ivuxolimab in advanced cancers. Clones were read by immunoSEQ multiplex PCR, and TCRdb kept only the in-frame ones, dropping some. Found here are approximately 37,000 clones, 65% to 85% of them singletons; the top ten hold over 1.5%. The specimen comprised CD4+ or CD8+ T cells sorted from blood, sampled in a trial of the OX40 agonist ivuxolimab. The receptor source for this set is an adult with an advanced solid tumor such as melanoma, head and neck, liver or kidney cancer.

The rearrangement links TRBV7-2 to TRBJ2-1; possibly TRBD1 or TRBD2 for D (6 bases each). Trimming removed 5 bases from V and 8 bases from J, with 22 bases in between. The germline V gene has CDR1 SGHTA and CDR2 FQGNSA. This CDR3 region has 16 residues. This CDR3 is CASSPYTSRGQDEQFF. DNA for the CDR3: TGTGCCAGCAGCCCCTATACCAGCCGGGGGCAGGATGAGCAGTTCTTC.

The CDR3 spells CASSFGQNEKLFF. The DNA of the CDR3 is TGTGCCAGCAGCTTTGGCCAGAATGAAAAACTGTTTTTT. J is TRBJ1-4 and V is TRBV5-6; no definite D call. The V end was cut by 2 bases, the J end by 5 bases, with 7 bases between. Germline CDR1 and CDR2: SGHDT and YYEEEE. The CDR3 sequence is 13 residues long.

The rearrangement uses TRBV6-4 and TRBJ2-1; maybe TRBD2 (7 bases). CDR1 and CDR2 (germline): MRHNA, SNTAGT. Trimming cost V 2 bases and J 3 bases, with 11 bases left between them. This CDR3 has 15 residues. The CDR3 nucleotides are TGTGCCAGCAGTGACCGGGGGGCTCGCTACAATGAGCAGTTCTTC. This sequence encodes CASSDRGARYNEQFF.

The chain has TRBV5-5 and TRBJ1-1; D might be TRBD1 (6 bases). CDR3 length: 13 residues. The V end lost 4 bases, the J end lost 5 bases, and 12 bases lay between the germline ends. CDR1 and CDR2 (germline): SGHKS, YYEKEE (reference sequence). The CDR3 DNA reads as TGTGCCAGCAGCGTACCTAGGGGGACTGAAGCTTTCTTT. Its protein product is CASSVPRGTEAFF.

This chain links TRBV5-6 with TRBJ2-7, with unresolved D. Germline values: CDR1 SGHDT, CDR2 YYEEEE. The CDR3 consists of 13 residues. V lost 5 bases to trimming and J lost 6 bases, with 15 bases between them. CDR3: CASSFISGFEQYF. The CDR3 DNA is TGTGCCAGCAGTTTTATTTCAGGTTTCGAGCAGTACTTC.

V is TRBV6-5 and J is TRBJ2-7; no firm D call. CDR3 length: 13 residues. Germline assignment: CDR1 MNHEY and CDR2 SVGAGI. V lost 8 bases and J 4 bases, leaving 15 bases between the germline ends. CDR3 bases: TGTGCCAGCCGTTCCCCCCCCGGGTACGAGCAGTACTTC. As protein: CASRSPPGYEQYF.

The J gene is TRBJ1-3, the V gene TRBV7-3; D is unclear. Trimming took off 3 bases at V and 0 bases at J, with 12 bases between the two ends. Germline CDR1 SGHTA, CDR2 FQGTGA. The CDR3 is 16 residues long. CDR3 protein: CASSLGPSSSGNTIYF. The DNA of the CDR3 is TGTGCCAGCAGCTTGGGTCCATCAAGCTCTGGAAACACCATATATTTT.

This chain connects TRBV29-1 to TRBJ1-1, with a weak D call TRBD1 (5 bases). This CDR3 is built from 12 residues. Germline V CDR1 and CDR2: SQVTM, ANQGSEA. The V end was cut by 4 bases, the J end by 5 bases, with 11 bases between. The DNA for the CDR3 is TGCAGCGTTGCCCAGGGAATAACTGAAGCTTTCTTT. Translated: CSVAQGITEAFF.

The chain recombines TRBV2 with TRBJ1-2; no definite D call. The V end was cut by 0 bases, the J end by 4 bases, with 12 bases between. CDR3 length: 15 amino acids. CDR1 is SNHLY, CDR2 FYNNEI, per germline. The CDR3 sequence is CASSEALRLIYGYTF. CDR3 DNA: TGTGCCAGCAGTGAAGCGCTTCGGCTAATCTATGGCTACACCTTC.

The V and J genes are TRBV19 and TRBJ2-1; D is unclear. The CDR3 is 13 residues long. Germline-derived CDR1 and CDR2 are LNHDA and SQIVND (reference sequence). V lost 4 bases, J lost 9 bases, and 13 bases lay in between. CDR3 residues: CASSTLPGVEQFF. Written as DNA, the CDR3 is TGTGCCAGTAGTACCCTTCCAGGAGTTGAGCAGTTCTTC.

This chain joins TRBV19 and TRBJ1-5; 9 bases align to TRBD1. V lost 10 bases and J lost 3; bases outside the gene matches: 10. The CDR3 covers 15 residues. The germline gives CDR1 LNHDA, CDR2 SQIVND (reference sequence). As DNA, the CDR3 is TGTGCCACCCGGGGAGACAGGGGGATCAATCAGCCCCAGCATTTT. As protein: CATRGDRGINQPQHF.

The V and J genes are TRBV27 and TRBJ2-2, with 7 bases aligning to TRBD1. CDR3 length: 14 residues. Trimming at V came to 4 bases and at J to 6 bases, leaving 5 bases not matched to a gene. Germline V CDR1 and CDR2: MNHEY, SMNVEV (reference sequence). DNA of the CDR3: TGTGCCAGCAGTTCCCCAAGGGGGCCCGGGGAGCTGTTTTTT. This translates into CASSSPRGPGELFF.

This clone was seen just once. V usage is TRBV2 and J usage is TRBJ1-1; no clear D gene. This CDR3 is 15 amino acids long. Germline V gives CDR1 SNHLY, CDR2 FYNNEI. Between the trimmed V and J ends, which lost 2 bases and 2 bases, there was a span of 12 bases. The CDR3 coding sequence is TGTGCCAGCAGTGAACAGGCCCCCCCCAACACTGAAGCTTTCTTT. Protein: CASSEQAPPNTEAFF.

This rearrangement joins TRBV28 to TRBJ1-2, with a weak D call TRBD1 (5 bases). Trimming removed 7 bases from V and 5 bases from J, with 14 bases in between. The CDR3 has 13 residues. Germline CDR1 MDHEN, CDR2 SYDVKM. CDR3 sequence: CASISSRGYGYTF. Here the CDR3 DNA reads TGTGCCAGCATTAGCTCCCGGGGGTATGGCTACACCTTC.

J is TRBJ2-6 and V is TRBV28; D gene ambiguous. Germline CDR1 MDHEN, CDR2 SYDVKM. V shed 1 base and J shed 2 bases, with 9 bases lying between them. The CDR3 has 16 amino acids. The CDR3 sequence is CASSLSTVPGANVLTF. For the CDR3, the DNA is TGTGCCAGCAGTTTATCAACCGTCCCTGGGGCCAACGTCCTGACTTTC.

The gene calls are TRBV19 and TRBJ2-1, with 10 bases identical to TRBD1. This CDR3 is 16 amino acids long. V lost 7 bases to trimming and J lost 4 bases; unmatched junction nucleotides: 10. The germline CDR1 and CDR2 sequences are LNHDA and SQIVND (reference sequence). CDR3 DNA sequence: TGTGCCAGTAAGGGCACCGGGACAGGGGTATACAATGAGCAGTTCTTC. Encoded protein: CASKGTGTGVYNEQFF.

The gene calls are TRBV11-2 and TRBJ2-3; D is perhaps TRBD1 (6 bases). CDR1 SGHAT and CDR2 FQNNGV come from the germline V gene. Trimming took off 5 bases at V and 2 bases at J, with 11 bases between the two ends. The CDR3 spans 14 residues. CDR3 sequence: CASSPRGITDTQYF. For the CDR3, the DNA is TGTGCCAGCAGCCCGAGGGGGATCACAGATACGCAGTATTTT.

The V and J genes are TRBV5-1 and TRBJ2-7; a weak D match, TRBD1 (6 bases). This CDR3 is 13 amino acids long. Germline CDR1 SGHRS, CDR2 YFSETQ. V was pared by 0 bases and J by 9 bases, with 13 bases between. The CDR3: CASSLEKGVGQYF. CDR3 nucleotide sequence: TGCGCCAGCAGCTTGGAAAAGGGGGTCGGGCAGTACTTC.

The chain combines TRBV25-1 with TRBJ1-5; 7 bases align to TRBD1. J was trimmed by 2 bases and V by 10 bases; bases with no gene match: 11. The CDR3 consists of 15 residues. Germline V CDR1 and CDR2: MGHDK, SYGVNS. As DNA, the CDR3 is TGTGCCAACCAGCTGACAGGGAGTTGCAATCAGCCCCAGCATTTT. It yields the protein CANQLTGSCNQPQHF.

The V call is TRBV5-1, the J call TRBJ1-2, with D perhaps matching TRBD1 (5 bases). Germline values: CDR1 SGHRS, CDR2 YFSETQ. V was shortened by 3 bases and J by 4 bases, with 16 bases between the two germline ends. This CDR3 spans 15 amino acids. CDR3 DNA: TGCGCCAGCAGCTGGGGAGCCCTCGGGGGCTATGGCTACACCTTC. Translated: CASSWGALGGYGYTF.

V usage is TRBV5-1 and J usage is TRBJ1-1; D uncertain. The CDR3 extends over 15 amino acids. With 0 bases removed from V and 11 bases from J, the gap between germline ends came to 20 bases. Per the germline V gene, CDR1 is SGHRS and CDR2 is YFSETQ. This chain's CDR3 is CASSLDGGPLDRAFF. The CDR3 DNA is TGCGCCAGCAGCTTGGACGGCGGCCCCTTAGATCGGGCTTTCTTT.

The V call is TRBV4-1, the J call TRBJ2-5; 12 positions agree with TRBD2. The CDR3 is 16 residues long. Trimming cost V 5 bases and J 6 bases; bases outside gene matches: 10. The germline gives CDR1 MGHRA, CDR2 YSYEKL. Written as DNA, the CDR3 is TGCGCCAGCAGCAAATCGACTAGCGGGAGCTCGAAGACCCAGTACTTC. Translated: CASSKSTSGSSKTQYF.

The chain carries TRBV6-6 and TRBJ2-2; 9 bases are a match to TRBD1. The CDR3 consists of 15 residues. The ends lost 6 bases at V and 4 bases at J; junction bases unmatched: 6. The germline V gene encodes CDR1 MNHNY and CDR2 SVGAGI (reference sequence). CDR3 coding DNA: TGTGCCAGCAGCCGACCGGGACAGGGCACCGGGGAGCTGTTTTTT. As protein: CASSRPGQGTGELFF.

This sequence joins TRBV10-3 and TRBJ2-3, with D unclear. The CDR3 is 14 amino acids. V lost 0 bases to trimming and J lost 1 base, with 5 bases between them. The germline V gene encodes CDR1 ENHRY and CDR2 SYGVKD. CDR3 amino acids: CAISESPGTDTQYF. For the CDR3, the DNA is TGTGCCATCAGTGAGTCGCCGGGCACAGATACGCAGTATTTT.

This chain joins TRBV9 and TRBJ1-5; a weak D match, TRBD1 (6 bases). V lost 4 bases and J 0 bases, leaving 11 bases between the germline ends. CDR1 and CDR2 (germline): SGDLS, YYNGEE. This CDR3 comprises 15 residues. This chain's CDR3 is CASSPGHNSNQPQHF. DNA for the CDR3: TGTGCCAGCAGCCCGGGACACAATAGCAATCAGCCCCAGCATTTT.

The rearrangement uses TRBV5-4 and TRBJ1-1; the D is unclear. The V gene lost 4 bases and the J gene lost 0 bases, with 13 bases spanning the gap. Per germline, CDR1 SGHNT and CDR2 YYREEE (reference sequence). The CDR3 extends over 15 amino acids. CDR3 bases: TGTGCCAGCAGCCCGGAGGGAGGTTTGAACACTGAAGCTTTCTTT. It translates to CASSPEGGLNTEAFF.

The chain combines TRBV10-2 with TRBJ1-2; a possible D gene is TRBD1 (5 bases). The CDR3 covers 15 residues. V was trimmed by 3 bases and J by 2 bases, leaving 13 bases between them. Germline CDR1 reads WSHSY; CDR2 reads SAAADI. In DNA, the CDR3 is TGCGCCAGCAGTGAACCCGGGACCCCGAACTATGGCTACACCTTC. Amino acid sequence: CASSEPGTPNYGYTF.

The chain is built from TRBV14 and TRBJ1-2; D is undetermined. The length of the CDR3 is 17 residues. Deletions cut 0 bases from V and 4 bases from J, with 18 bases between. CDR1 SGHDN and CDR2 FVKESK come from the germline V gene. The CDR3 region is CASSQDHPTLGGYGYTF. CDR3 nucleotide sequence: TGTGCCAGCAGCCAAGACCATCCCACTCTGGGCGGCTATGGCTACACCTTC.